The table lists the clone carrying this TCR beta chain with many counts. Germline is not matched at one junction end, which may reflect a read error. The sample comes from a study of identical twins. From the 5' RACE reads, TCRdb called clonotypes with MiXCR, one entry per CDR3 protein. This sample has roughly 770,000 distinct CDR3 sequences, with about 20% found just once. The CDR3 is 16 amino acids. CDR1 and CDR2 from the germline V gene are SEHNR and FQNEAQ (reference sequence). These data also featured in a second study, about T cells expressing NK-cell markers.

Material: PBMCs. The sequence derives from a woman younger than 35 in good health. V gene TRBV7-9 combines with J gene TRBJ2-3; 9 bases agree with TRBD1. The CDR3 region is CASSQTAGTGSYPQDF. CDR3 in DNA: TGTGCCAGCAGCCAAACGGCCGGGACAGGGTCTTACCCTCAGGATTTT.